This record covers a single TCR beta chain. This entry comes from a study of control samples from healthy donors and cancer patients. The repertoire was sequenced with immunoSEQ multiplex PCR; TCRdb's copy has only in-frame clones and lacks some. Of approximately 76,000 clones listed, 84% were seen once; the top ten hold around 10%. The J segment lost 0 bases and the V segment lost 4 bases, leaving 11 bases of the junction unmatched. The CDR3 loop spans 18 amino acids. Germline assignment: CDR1 SGHRS and CDR2 YFSETQ. The sample taken for sequencing was PBMCs. This sequence originates from a man between 60 and 75 years old with head and neck cancer. The chain employs TRBV5-1 and TRBJ1-1; 11 bases are shared with TRBD1. The CDR3 loop is CASSPQLGTGGMNTEAFF. In DNA form, the CDR3 reads TGCGCCAGCAGCCCCCAACTTGGGACAGGGGGGATGAACACTGAAGCTTTCTTT.